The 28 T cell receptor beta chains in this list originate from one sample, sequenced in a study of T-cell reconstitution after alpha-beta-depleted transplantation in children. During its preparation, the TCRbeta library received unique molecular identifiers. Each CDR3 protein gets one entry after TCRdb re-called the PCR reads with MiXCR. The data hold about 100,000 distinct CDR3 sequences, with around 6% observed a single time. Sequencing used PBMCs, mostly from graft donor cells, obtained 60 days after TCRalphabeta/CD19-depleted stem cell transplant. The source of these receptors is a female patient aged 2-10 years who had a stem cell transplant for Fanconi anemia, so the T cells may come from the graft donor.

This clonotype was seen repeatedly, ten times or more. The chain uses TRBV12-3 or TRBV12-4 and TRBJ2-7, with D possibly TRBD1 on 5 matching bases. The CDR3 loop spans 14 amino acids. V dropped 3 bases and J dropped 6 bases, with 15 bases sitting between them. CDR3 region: CASSFPQYQGEQYF. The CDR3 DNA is TGTGCCAGCAGTTTCCCCCAGTATCAGGGCGAGCAGTACTTC.

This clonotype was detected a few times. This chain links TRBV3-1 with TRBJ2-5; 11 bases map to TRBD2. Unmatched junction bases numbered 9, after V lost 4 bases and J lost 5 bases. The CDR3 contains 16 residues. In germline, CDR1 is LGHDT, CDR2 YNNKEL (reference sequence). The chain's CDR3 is CASSRHSGGAGETQYF. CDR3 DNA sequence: TGTGCCAGCAGCCGTCATAGCGGGGGGGCAGGGGAGACCCAGTACTTC.

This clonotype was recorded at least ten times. This chain's CDR3 is CASSTDRVGYTF. DNA of the CDR3: TGCGCCAGCAGCACCGACAGGGTTGGCTACACCTTC. The chain carries TRBV5-1 and TRBJ1-2, with 7 positions matching TRBD1. CDR3 length: 12 residues. After removal of 4 bases from V and 7 bases from J, the junction contained 4 bases not matched to a gene. CDR1 is SGHRS, CDR2 YFSETQ, per germline. Based on the CDR3 plus reference TRBV5-1 and TRBJ1-2, the full variable domain is KAGVTQTPRYLIKTRGQQVTLSCSPISGHRSVSWYQQTPGQGLQFLFEYFSETQRNKGNFPGRFSGRQFSNSRSEMNVSTLELGDSALYLCASSTDRVGYTFGSGTRLTVV.

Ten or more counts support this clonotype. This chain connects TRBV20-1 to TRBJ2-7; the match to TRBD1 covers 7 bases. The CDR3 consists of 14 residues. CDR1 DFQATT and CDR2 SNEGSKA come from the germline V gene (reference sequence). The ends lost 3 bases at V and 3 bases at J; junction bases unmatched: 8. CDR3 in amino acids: CSARTGMRRYEQYF. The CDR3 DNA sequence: TGCAGTGCTAGGACAGGGATGCGGCGCTACGAGCAGTACTTC.

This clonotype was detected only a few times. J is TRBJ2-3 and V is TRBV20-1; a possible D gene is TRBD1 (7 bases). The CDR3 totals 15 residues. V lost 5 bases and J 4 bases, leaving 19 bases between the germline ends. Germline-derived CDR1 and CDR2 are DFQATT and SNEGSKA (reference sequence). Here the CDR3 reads CSAPGGNMWADTQYF. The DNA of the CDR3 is TGCAGTGCTCCAGGGGGGAACATGTGGGCAGATACGCAGTATTTT.

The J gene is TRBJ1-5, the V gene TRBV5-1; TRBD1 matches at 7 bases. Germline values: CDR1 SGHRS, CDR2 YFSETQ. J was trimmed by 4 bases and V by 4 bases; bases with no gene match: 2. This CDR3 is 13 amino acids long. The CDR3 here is CASSTGENQPQHF. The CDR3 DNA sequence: TGCGCCAGCAGCACAGGGGAGAATCAGCCCCAGCATTTT.

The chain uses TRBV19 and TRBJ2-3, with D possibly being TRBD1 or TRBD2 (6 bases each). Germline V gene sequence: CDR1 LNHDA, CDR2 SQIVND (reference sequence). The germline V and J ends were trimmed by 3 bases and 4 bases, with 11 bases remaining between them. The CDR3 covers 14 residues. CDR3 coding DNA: TGTGCCAGTAGTATGTGGGGGGCGGCAGATACGCAGTATTTT. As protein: CASSMWGAADTQYF.

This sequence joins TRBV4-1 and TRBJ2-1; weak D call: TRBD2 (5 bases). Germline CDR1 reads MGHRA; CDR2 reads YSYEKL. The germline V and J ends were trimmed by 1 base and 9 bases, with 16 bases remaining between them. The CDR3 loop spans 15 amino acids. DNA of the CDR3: TGCGCCAGCAGCCAAGTGGCATCCCAAGAGGGTGAGCAGTTCTTC. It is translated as CASSQVASQEGEQFF.

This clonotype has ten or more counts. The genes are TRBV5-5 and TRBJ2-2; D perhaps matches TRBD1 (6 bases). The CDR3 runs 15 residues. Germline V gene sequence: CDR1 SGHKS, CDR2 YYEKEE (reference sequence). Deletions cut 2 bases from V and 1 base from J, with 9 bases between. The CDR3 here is CASSFRDKNTGELFF. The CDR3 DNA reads TGTGCCAGCAGCTTCCGGGACAAGAACACCGGGGAGCTGTTTTTT. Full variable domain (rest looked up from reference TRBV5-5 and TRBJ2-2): DAGVTQSPTHLIKTRGQQVTLRCSPISGHKSVSWYQQVLGQGPQFIFQYYEKEERGRGNFPDRFSARQFPNYSSELNVNALLLGDSALYLCASSFRDKNTGELFFGEGSRLTVL.

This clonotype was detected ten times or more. The CDR3 reads CASSIRLAHEQYF. CDR3 coding DNA: TGCGCCAGCAGCATTCGACTAGCCCACGAGCAGTACTTC. The J gene is TRBJ2-7, the V gene TRBV5-1; 7 nucleotides agree with TRBD2. The CDR3 sequence is 13 residues long. In germline, CDR1 is SGHRS, CDR2 YFSETQ. The J segment lost 5 bases and the V segment lost 4 bases, leaving 6 bases of the junction unmatched.

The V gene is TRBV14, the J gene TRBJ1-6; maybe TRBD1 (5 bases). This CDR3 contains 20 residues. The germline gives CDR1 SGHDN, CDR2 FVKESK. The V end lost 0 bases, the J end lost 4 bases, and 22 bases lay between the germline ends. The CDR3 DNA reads TGTGCCAGCAGCCAAGATCAATGGGCAGGGTTCGGAGGTTATAATTCACCCCTCCACTTT. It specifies CASSQDQWAGFGGYNSPLHF.

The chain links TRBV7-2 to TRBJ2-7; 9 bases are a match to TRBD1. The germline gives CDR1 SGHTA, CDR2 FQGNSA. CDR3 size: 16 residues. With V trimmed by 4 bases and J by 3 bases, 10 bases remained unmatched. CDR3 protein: CASSYATDRGGYEQYF. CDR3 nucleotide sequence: TGTGCCAGCAGCTACGCGACGGACAGGGGAGGCTACGAGCAGTACTTC.

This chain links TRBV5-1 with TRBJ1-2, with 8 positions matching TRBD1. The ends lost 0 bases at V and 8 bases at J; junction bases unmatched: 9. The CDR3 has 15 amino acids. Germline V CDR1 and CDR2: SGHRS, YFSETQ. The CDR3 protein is CASSLDGQGARGYTF. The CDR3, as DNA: TGCGCCAGCAGCTTGGATGGCCAGGGGGCCCGGGGCTACACCTTC.

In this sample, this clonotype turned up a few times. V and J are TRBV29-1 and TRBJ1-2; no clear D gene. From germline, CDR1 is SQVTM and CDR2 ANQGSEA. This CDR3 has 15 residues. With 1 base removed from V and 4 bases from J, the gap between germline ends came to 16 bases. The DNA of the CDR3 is TGCAGCGTTGAAGCTAGCGGGGTTCGCGGCTATGGCTACACCTTC. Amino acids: CSVEASGVRGYGYTF.

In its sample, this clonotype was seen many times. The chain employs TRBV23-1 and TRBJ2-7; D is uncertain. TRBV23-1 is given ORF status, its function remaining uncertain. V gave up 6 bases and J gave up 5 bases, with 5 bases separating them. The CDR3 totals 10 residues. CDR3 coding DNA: TGCGCCAGCAGGGGCCACGAGCAGTACTTC. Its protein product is CASRGHEQYF.

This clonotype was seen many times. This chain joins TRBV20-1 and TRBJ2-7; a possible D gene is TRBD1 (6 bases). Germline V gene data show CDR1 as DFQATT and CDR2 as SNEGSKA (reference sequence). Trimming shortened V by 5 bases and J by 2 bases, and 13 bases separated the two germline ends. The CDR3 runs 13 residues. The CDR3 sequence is CSAPGTFPYEQYF. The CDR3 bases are TGCAGTGCTCCCGGGACATTTCCCTACGAGCAGTACTTC.

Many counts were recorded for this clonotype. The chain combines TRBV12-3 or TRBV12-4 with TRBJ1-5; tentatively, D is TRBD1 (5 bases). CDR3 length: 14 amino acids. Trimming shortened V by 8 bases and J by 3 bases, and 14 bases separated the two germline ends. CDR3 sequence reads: CASSGREDNQPQHF. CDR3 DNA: TGTGCCAGCTCGGGGCGGGAGGACAATCAGCCCCAGCATTTT.

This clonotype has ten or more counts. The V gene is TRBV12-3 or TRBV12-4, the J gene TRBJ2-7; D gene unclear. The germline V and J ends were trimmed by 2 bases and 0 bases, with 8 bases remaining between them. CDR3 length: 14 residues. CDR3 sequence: CASSLLDHSYEQYF. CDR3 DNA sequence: TGTGCCAGCAGTTTATTGGACCACTCCTACGAGCAGTACTTC.

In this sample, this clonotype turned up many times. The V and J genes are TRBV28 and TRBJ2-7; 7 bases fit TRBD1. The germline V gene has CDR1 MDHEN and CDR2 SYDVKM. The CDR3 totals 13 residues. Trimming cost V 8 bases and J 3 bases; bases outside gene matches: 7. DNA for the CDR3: TGTGCCAGCGATGGACAGGTGGGCTACGAGCAGTACTTC. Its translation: CASDGQVGYEQYF.

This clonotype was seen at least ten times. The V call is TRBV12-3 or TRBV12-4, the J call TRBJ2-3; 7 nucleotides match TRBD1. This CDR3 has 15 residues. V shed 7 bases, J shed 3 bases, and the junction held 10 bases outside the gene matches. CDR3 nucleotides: TGTGCCAGCACTCTGACAGGGAGAGGGACAGATACGCAGTATTTT. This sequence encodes CASTLTGRGTDTQYF.

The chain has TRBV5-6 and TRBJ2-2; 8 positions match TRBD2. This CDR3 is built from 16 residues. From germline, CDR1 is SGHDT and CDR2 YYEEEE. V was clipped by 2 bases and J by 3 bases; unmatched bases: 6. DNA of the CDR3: TGTGCCAGCAGCTTAGAGCGGGAGAAGTACACCGGGGAGCTGTTTTTT. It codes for CASSLEREKYTGELFF. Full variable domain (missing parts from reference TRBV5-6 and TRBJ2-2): DAGVTQSPTHLIKTRGQQVTLRCSPKSGHDTVSWYQQALGQGPQFIFQYYEEEERQRGNFPDRFSGHQFPNYSSELNVNALLLGDSALYLCASSLEREKYTGELFFGEGSRLTVL.

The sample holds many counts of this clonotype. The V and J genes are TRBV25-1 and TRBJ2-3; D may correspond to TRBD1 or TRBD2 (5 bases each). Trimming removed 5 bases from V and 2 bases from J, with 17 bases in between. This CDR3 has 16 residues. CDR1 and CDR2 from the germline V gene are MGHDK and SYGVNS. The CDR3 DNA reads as TGTGCCAGCAGTTCACGAGGGGCCTCCTTCACAGATACGCAGTATTTT. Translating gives CASSSRGASFTDTQYF.

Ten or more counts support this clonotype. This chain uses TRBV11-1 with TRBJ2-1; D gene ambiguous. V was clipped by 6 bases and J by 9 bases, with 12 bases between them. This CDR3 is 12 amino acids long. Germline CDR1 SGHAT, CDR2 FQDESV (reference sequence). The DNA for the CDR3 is TGTGCCAGCAGTTCCGGTCCACCTGAGCAGTTCTTC. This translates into CASSSGPPEQFF.

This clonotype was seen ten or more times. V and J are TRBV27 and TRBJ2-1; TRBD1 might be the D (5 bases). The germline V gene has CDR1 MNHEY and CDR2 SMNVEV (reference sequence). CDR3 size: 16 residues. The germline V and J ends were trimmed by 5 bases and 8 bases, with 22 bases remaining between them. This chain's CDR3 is CASSPVGWTLGDEQFF. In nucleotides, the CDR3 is TGTGCCAGCAGTCCCGTCGGGTGGACCTTAGGGGATGAGCAGTTCTTC.

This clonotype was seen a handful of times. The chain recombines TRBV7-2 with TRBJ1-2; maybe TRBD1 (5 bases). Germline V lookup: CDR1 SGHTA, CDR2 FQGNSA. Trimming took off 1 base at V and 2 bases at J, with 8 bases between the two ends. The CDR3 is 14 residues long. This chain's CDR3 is CASSLGYRNYGYTF. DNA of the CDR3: TGTGCCAGCAGCTTAGGCTACAGGAACTATGGCTACACCTTC.

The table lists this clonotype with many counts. As DNA, the CDR3 is TGTGCCAGCAATACAGGAAGCTATGGCTACACCTTC. Protein sequence: CASNTGSYGYTF. The rearrangement links TRBV9 to TRBJ1-2, with D perhaps TRBD1 (5 bases). Trimming pared 6 bases from V and 4 bases from J, leaving 10 bases between. The CDR3 is made up of 12 amino acids. Germline V lookup: CDR1 SGDLS, CDR2 YYNGEE.

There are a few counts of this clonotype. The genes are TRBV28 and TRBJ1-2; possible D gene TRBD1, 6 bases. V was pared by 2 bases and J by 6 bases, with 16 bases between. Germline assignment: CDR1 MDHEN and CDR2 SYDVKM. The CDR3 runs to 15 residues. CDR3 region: CASSLLFRDKDGYTF. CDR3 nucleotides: TGTGCCAGCAGTTTACTATTCCGGGACAAAGATGGCTACACCTTC.

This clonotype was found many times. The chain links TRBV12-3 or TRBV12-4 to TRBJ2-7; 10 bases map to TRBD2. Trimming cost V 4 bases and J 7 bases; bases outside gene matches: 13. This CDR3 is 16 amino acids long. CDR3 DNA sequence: TGTGCCAGCAGTTCACCTCTAGCGGGAGAACGCCGGGAGCAGTACTTC. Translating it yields CASSSPLAGERREQYF.